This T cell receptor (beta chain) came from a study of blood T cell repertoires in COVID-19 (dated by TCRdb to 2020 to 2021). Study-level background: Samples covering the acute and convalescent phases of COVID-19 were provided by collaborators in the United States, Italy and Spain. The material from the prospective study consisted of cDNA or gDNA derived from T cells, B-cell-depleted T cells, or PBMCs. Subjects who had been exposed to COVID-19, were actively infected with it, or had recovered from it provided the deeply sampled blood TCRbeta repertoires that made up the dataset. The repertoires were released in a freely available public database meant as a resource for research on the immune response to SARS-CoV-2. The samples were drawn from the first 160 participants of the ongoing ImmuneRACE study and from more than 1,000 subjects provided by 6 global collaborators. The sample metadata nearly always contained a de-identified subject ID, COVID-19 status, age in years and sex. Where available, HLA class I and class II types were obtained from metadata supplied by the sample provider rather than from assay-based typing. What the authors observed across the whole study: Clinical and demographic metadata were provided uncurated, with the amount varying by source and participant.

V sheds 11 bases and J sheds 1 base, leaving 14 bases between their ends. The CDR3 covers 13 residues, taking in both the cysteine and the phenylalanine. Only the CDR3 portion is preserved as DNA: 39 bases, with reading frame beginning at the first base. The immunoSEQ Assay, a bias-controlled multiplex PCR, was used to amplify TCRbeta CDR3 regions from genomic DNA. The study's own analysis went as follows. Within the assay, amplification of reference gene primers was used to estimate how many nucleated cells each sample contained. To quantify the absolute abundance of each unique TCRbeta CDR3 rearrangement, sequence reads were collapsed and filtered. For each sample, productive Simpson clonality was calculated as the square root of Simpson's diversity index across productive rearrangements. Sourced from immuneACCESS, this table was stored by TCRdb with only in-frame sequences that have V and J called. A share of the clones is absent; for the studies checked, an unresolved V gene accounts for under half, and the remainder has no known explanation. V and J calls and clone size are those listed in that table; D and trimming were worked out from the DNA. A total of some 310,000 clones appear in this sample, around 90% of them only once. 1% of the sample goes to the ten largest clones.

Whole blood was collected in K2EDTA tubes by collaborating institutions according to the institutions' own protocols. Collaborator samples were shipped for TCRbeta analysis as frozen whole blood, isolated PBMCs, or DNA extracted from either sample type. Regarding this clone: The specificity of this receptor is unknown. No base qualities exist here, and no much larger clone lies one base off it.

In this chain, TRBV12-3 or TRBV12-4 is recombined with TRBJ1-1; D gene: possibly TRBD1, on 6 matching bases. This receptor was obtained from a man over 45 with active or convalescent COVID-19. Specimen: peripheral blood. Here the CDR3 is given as CASNRDSNTEAFF. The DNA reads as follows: TGTGCCTCAAACAGGGATTCGAACACTGAAGCTTTCTTT.